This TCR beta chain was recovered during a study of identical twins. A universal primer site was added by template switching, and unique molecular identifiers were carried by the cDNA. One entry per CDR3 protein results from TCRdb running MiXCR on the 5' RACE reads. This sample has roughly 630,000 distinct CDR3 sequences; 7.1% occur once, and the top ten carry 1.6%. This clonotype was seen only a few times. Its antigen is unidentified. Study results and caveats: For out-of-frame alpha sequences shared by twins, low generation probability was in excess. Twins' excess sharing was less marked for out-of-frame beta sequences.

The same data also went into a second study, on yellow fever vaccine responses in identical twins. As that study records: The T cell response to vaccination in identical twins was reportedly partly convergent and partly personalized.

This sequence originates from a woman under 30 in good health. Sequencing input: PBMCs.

The CDR3 loop is CASSQDGTGRLAGLTDTQYF. The DNA of the CDR3 is TGCGCCAGCAGCCAAGATGGCACAGGGCGACTAGCGGGGCTCACAGATACGCAGTATTTT. V and J are TRBV4-1 and TRBJ2-3, with 11 bases that match TRBD2. J lost 2 bases, V lost 0 bases, and 13 bases had no gene match. CDR1 is MGHRA and CDR2 is YSYEKL in the germline V gene. The CDR3 contains 20 residues.